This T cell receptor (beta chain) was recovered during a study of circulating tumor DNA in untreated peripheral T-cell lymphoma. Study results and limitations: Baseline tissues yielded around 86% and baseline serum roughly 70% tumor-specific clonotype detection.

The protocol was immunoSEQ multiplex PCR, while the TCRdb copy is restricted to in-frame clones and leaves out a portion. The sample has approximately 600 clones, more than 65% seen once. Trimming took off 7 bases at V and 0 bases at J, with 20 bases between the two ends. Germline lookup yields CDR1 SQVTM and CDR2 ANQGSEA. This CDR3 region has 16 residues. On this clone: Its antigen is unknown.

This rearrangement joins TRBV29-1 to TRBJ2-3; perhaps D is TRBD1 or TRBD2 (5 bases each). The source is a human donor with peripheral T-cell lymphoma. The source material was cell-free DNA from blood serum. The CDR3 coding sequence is TGCAGCGGGGACGGCTCAGCGGATAGTAGCACAGATACGCAGTATTTT. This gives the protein CSGDGSADSSTDTQYF.